The 14 T cell receptor beta chains below were found in one sample sequenced in a study of T cell responses to AZD1222 COVID-19 vaccine. Method: immunoSEQ multiplex PCR; TCRdb's copy keeps in-frame clones and lacks some. This sample has fewer than 150,000 clones, with 75% to 90% found just once. The specimen comprised peripheral blood, sampled 28 days after the second AZD1222 dose. The receptors shown here come from an adult who received the AZD1222 COVID-19 vaccine.

This chain links TRBV24-1 with TRBJ2-3; a possible D gene is TRBD1 (6 bases). This CDR3 comprises 14 residues. Germline CDR1 KGHDR, CDR2 SFDVKD. Trimming cost V 4 bases and J 6 bases, with 13 bases left between them. The CDR3 loop is CATSDRPGADTQYF. CDR3 nucleotides: TGTGCCACCAGTGACCGCCCAGGGGCGGATACGCAGTATTTT.

The chain employs TRBV7-9 and TRBJ2-7; 7 nucleotides align to TRBD1. The CDR3 totals 13 residues. Germline V gives CDR1 SEHNR, CDR2 FQNEAQ (reference sequence). Trimming cost V 4 bases and J 0 bases; bases outside gene matches: 0. The CDR3, as DNA: TGTGCCAGCAGCTGGGACAGCTCCTACGAGCAGTACTTC. It codes for CASSWDSSYEQYF.

The chain joins TRBV28 to TRBJ2-2; TRBD1 aligns across 10 bases. CDR1 and CDR2 (germline): MDHEN, SYDVKM. The CDR3 has 16 amino acids. V dropped 4 bases and J dropped 5; count of bases not matched to a gene: 7. The CDR3 loop reads CASSYPGTGDTGELFF. Here the CDR3 DNA reads TGTGCCAGCAGTTATCCCGGGACAGGGGATACCGGGGAGCTGTTTTTT.

V usage is TRBV18 and J usage is TRBJ2-4; no definite D call. V gave up 6 bases and J gave up 8 bases, with 11 bases separating them. The CDR3 is 12 amino acids. Germline V gene sequence: CDR1 KGHSH, CDR2 LQKENI. This CDR3 reads CASSQRLDIQYF. The DNA of the CDR3 is TGTGCCAGCTCCCAGAGGTTAGACATTCAGTACTTC.

The V and J genes are TRBV2 and TRBJ1-5; D is possibly TRBD1 (5 bases). The CDR3 extends over 14 amino acids. The V and J ends lost 6 bases and 3 bases respectively, with 12 bases between them. In germline, CDR1 is SNHLY, CDR2 FYNNEI. CDR3 DNA: TGTGCCAGCAGCCTGGGACGGATCAATCAGCCCCAGCATTTT. Residues: CASSLGRINQPQHF.

The chain is built from TRBV5-5 and TRBJ1-4; possible D gene TRBD1, 5 bases. V was clipped by 5 bases and J by 7 bases, with 18 bases between them. Germline loops: CDR1 SGHKS, CDR2 YYEKEE (reference sequence). The CDR3 runs 15 residues. The CDR3 sequence: CASSVNSGGGEKLFF. The CDR3 DNA reads as TGTGCCAGCAGTGTGAACAGTGGGGGTGGTGAAAAACTGTTTTTT.

The chain links TRBV28 to TRBJ2-1; 15 positions agree with TRBD2. In germline, CDR1 is MDHEN, CDR2 SYDVKM. The ends lost 6 bases at V and 12 bases at J; junction bases unmatched: 9. The CDR3 totals 15 residues. CDR3 residues: CASSWRTSGRAGQFF. DNA for the CDR3: TGTGCCAGCAGCTGGCGGACTAGCGGGAGGGCCGGGCAGTTCTTC.

J is TRBJ2-2 and V is TRBV11-2; D call uncertain. Germline CDR1 and CDR2: SGHAT and FQNNGV. The V end was cut by 6 bases, the J end by 6 bases, with 11 bases between. This CDR3 region has 13 residues. Here the CDR3 reads CASSVTQAGELFF. The CDR3, as DNA: TGTGCCAGCAGTGTCACCCAGGCCGGGGAGCTGTTTTTT.

The chain has TRBV6-2 or TRBV6-3 and TRBJ1-5, with D perhaps matching TRBD1 (6 bases). The germline V gene has CDR1 MNHEY and CDR2 SVGEGT. The V end was cut by 0 bases, the J end by 7 bases, with 10 bases between. The CDR3 runs 14 residues. The CDR3 here is CASSYSGGRQPQHF. In DNA, the CDR3 is TGTGCCAGCAGTTACTCCGGGGGGCGGCAGCCCCAGCATTTT.

The genes are TRBV11-3 and TRBJ2-5; either TRBD1 or TRBD2 may supply D (5 bases each). The CDR3 spans 17 residues. From germline, CDR1 is SGHNT and CDR2 YENEEA. V lost 1 base and J 4 bases, leaving 19 bases between the germline ends. The CDR3 here is CASSLGGPAAGTETQYF. CDR3 nucleotide sequence: TGTGCCAGCAGCTTAGGGGGCCCGGCTGCAGGGACAGAGACCCAGTACTTC.

The V and J genes are TRBV20-1 and TRBJ2-7; unclear D gene. CDR1 and CDR2 from the germline V gene are DFQATT and SNEGSKA (reference sequence). V was shortened by 3 bases and J by 0 bases, with 12 bases between the two germline ends. The CDR3 extends over 14 amino acids. The CDR3 sequence is CSASHSQYSYEQYF. The CDR3 DNA reads as TGCAGTGCTAGTCACAGCCAATACTCCTACGAGCAGTACTTC.

For the CDR3, the DNA is TGTGCCAGCAGTACTTACAGGGATGAAGCTTTCTTT. Its protein product is CASSTYRDEAFF. The chain links TRBV28 to TRBJ1-1, with D possibly being TRBD1 (6 bases). Germline lookup yields CDR1 MDHEN and CDR2 SYDVKM. The CDR3 totals 12 residues. Trimming shortened V by 5 bases and J by 7 bases, and 11 bases separated the two germline ends.

This clone is a singleton in its sample. The chain couples TRBV4-3 to TRBJ1-1, with D uncertain. V was pared by 0 bases and J by 1 base, with 9 bases between. The CDR3 is 15 amino acids. In germline, CDR1 is LGHNA, CDR2 YSLEER. DNA of the CDR3: TGCGCCAGCAGCCAAGATAGGTACCGGAACACTGAAGCTTTCTTT. It codes for CASSQDRYRNTEAFF.

The rearrangement links TRBV5-8 to TRBJ2-7; 8 nucleotides agree with TRBD1. J lost 2 bases, V lost 3 bases, and 10 bases had no gene match. CDR3 size: 16 residues. CDR1 and CDR2 (germline): SGHTS, YDEGEE. The CDR3 coding sequence is TGTGCCAGCAGCTCGAGGGTTTTGGGACAGGCCTACGAGCAGTACGTC. It encodes CASSSRVLGQAYEQYV.